The subject of this entry is one T cell receptor (beta chain). This record comes from a study of technical replicates of blood from several donors. The junction had 4 bases not matched to a gene; V was cut back by 5 bases and J by 1 base. The CDR3 totals 15 residues. Germline CDR1 SGHVS, CDR2 FQNEAQ. Produced via immunoSEQ multiplex PCR; TCRdb's table is partial and in-frame only. In the table there are about 58,000 clones, about 94% of which are singletons. The chain links TRBV7-8 to TRBJ1-4, with TRBD1 matching 7 bases. The source is a human donor in good health. Some clones in this sample may be carry-over from other donors' samples. Input material: PBMCs. The CDR3 loop reads CASSPRDRTNEKLFF. The DNA for the CDR3 is TGTGCCAGCAGCCCTAGGGACAGAACTAATGAAAAACTGTTTTTT.